The present T cell receptor beta chain was sequenced within a study of T-cell memory formation after mild COVID-19. Study-level background: In these data, TCR clusters were largely donor specific.

Regarding this clonotype: What it recognizes is unknown.

Via MiXCR, TCRdb re-called the 5' RACE reads, giving one row per CDR3 protein. This repertoire shows under 70,000 distinct CDR3 sequences, less than 9.5% found once; its top ten account for approximately 1.1%. Study-wide results and caveats: The pre-infection memory compartment contained some responding clones, suggesting cross-reactive memory joined. Second-wave clones that peaked on day 37 lacked confirmed SARS-CoV-2 specificity. Contracting clones localized mainly to CM and EM when CD4+ and mainly to EMRA when CD8+.

The CDR3 consists of 14 residues. Germline values: CDR1 MDHEN, CDR2 SYDVKM. V was shortened by 6 bases and J by 4 bases, with 12 bases between the two germline ends. The chain has TRBV28 and TRBJ2-2, with D possibly TRBD2 on 6 matching bases. The receptor was derived from a young man who had mild COVID-19 (a few samples of this study predate the infection). Cell type and time point are not known. The specimen was PBMCs or a T cell subset sorted from them (not recorded which). The CDR3 bases are TGTGCCAGCAGGTGGCAGGGACTCACCGGGGAGCTGTTTTTT. As protein: CASRWQGLTGELFF.